Sequencing of this TCR beta chain was carried out in a study of T cell responses to AZD1222 COVID-19 vaccine. Looking at the study overall: Pooling covered second doses at about 4 or about 12 weeks. Study findings and constraints: Clonal diversity was possibly underestimated, and white British individuals and females predominated among donors. The study found Spike-specific TCR breadth and depth rose after two AZD1222 doses. At baseline, seropositivity was found in only five or six AZD1222 recipients.

Germline CDR1 and CDR2: SGHTA and FQGNSA. CDR3 length equals 13 residues. The trim removed 5 bases at V and 7 bases at J, leaving 3 bases unmatched. A note on this clone: As yet, its antigen is unknown.

Method: immunoSEQ multiplex PCR; TCRdb's copy keeps in-frame clones and lacks some. The sample has about 150,000 clones, roughly 89% seen once. The sequences come from peripheral blood, collected on day 0 of AZD1222 vaccination. The rearrangement uses TRBV7-2 and TRBJ1-4; 8 bases are a match to TRBD1. The sequence came from an adult in good health. Here the CDR3 reads CASSAGQVEKLFF. In nucleotides, the CDR3 is TGTGCCAGCAGCGCGGGACAGGTTGAAAAACTGTTTTTT.